These T cell receptor beta chains were read from a single sample in a study of T cells in Graves' hyperthyroidism and ophthalmopathy. TCRdb called the multiplex PCR reads again in MiXCR, with one record for every CDR3 protein. The sample has about 500,000 distinct CDR3 sequences; roughly 45% are singletons. The sample comprised peripheral blood or thyroid tissue (not recorded which). Receptors were obtained from an adult woman with Graves' disease, either hyperthyroidism or ophthalmopathy (not recorded which). CDR3s include the opening cysteine and the closing phenylalanine or tryptophan. A D gene is named only where the DNA matches it firmly. Size is omitted from some rows. Given values are once, few, many or a class for expanded clones.

TRBJ1-1,TRBV20-1,NA,many,CSVTGGTNTEAFF,TGCAGTGTTACGGGGGGGACAAACACTGAAGCTTTCTTT
TRBJ1-1,TRBV5-4,NA,NA,CASSGAGGLHTEAFF,TGTGCCAGCAGCGGTGCTGGAGGGTTACACACTGAAGCTTTCTTT
TRBJ2-5,TRBV20-1,TRBD2,NA,CSANGGANQPQYF,TGCAGTGCTAACGGGGGGGCAAATCAGCCCCAGTACTTC
TRBJ2-7,TRBV5-1,TRBD1,NA,CASSLALTGSYEQYF,TGCGCCAGCAGCTTGGCCCTGACAGGGTCCTACGAGCAGTACTTC
TRBJ2-7,TRBV27,NA,NA,CASSLTVRTYEQYF,TGTGCCAGCAGTTTGACAGTCCGGACCTACGAGCAGTACTTC
TRBJ1-1,TRBV14,TRBD1,many,CASSPLTGSNTEAFF,TGTGCCAGCAGCCCCCTGACAGGGTCGAACACTGAAGCTTTCTTT
TRBJ1-5,TRBV20-1,NA,few,CSAGGRGNQPQHF,TGCAGTGCTGGGGGGCGAGGCAATCAGCCCCAGCATTTT
TRBJ2-5,TRBV29-1,TRBD1,few,CSVATGGDQYF,TGCAGCGTTGCCACAGGGGGAGACCAGTACTTC
TRBJ1-1,TRBV7-3,NA,NA,CAWRPGMNTEAFF,TGTGCCTGGAGACCGGGGATGAACACTGAAGCTTTCTTT
TRBJ1-4,TRBV7-3,NA,few,CASSQMGLFF,TGCGCCAGCAGCCAGATGGGACTGTTTTTT
TRBJ2-2,TRBV29-1,TRBD2,many,CSVKRSSGANTGELFF,TGCAGCGTTAAGAGGTCTAGCGGAGCGAACACCGGGGAGCTGTTTTTT
TRBJ2-7,TRBV2,TRBD2,many,CASSGGIAGVAF,TGTGCCAGCAGTGGCGGGATTGCGGGAGTAGCCTTC
TRBJ2-2,TRBV7-9,TRBD2,NA,CASTPIAGGRTGELFF,TGCGCCAGCACCCCAATAGCGGGAGGGAGGACCGGGGAGCTGTTTTTT
TRBJ2-5,TRBV7-2,NA,NA,CASSQDSTGETQYF,TGTGCCAGCAGCCAAGACAGTACCGGGGAGACCCAGTACTTC
TRBJ1-1,TRBV2,NA,NA,CASMGGMRGQGTEAFF,TGTGCCAGCATGGGGGGTATGCGGGGGCAGGGCACTGAAGCTTTCTTT
TRBJ2-6,TRBV29-1,NA,few,CSVRDTRYSGANVLTF,TGCAGCGTTCGGGACACCCGTTACTCTGGGGCCAACGTCCTGACTTTC
TRBJ2-5,TRBV29-1,TRBD2,many,CSVWSSGTQETQYF,TGCAGCGTGTGGTCGAGCGGGACTCAAGAGACCCAGTACTTC
TRBJ1-1,TRBV7-9,NA,NA,CASSPPGYTEAFF,TGTGCCAGCAGCCCCCCGGGATACACTGAAGCTTTCTTT
TRBJ1-1,TRBV10-3,NA,NA,CAISLYGDTEAFF,TGTGCCATCAGTCTCTACGGGGACACTGAAGCTTTCTTT
TRBJ2-7,TRBV6-6,NA,many,CASSPGLLEQYF,TGTGCCAGCAGCCCGGGACTCCTTGAGCAGTACTTC
TRBJ2-7,TRBV6-1,TRBD2,NA,CASSEERGSYEQYF,TGTGCCAGCAGTGAAGAGCGGGGTTCCTACGAGCAGTACTTC
TRBJ1-1,TRBV7-7,NA,few,CARDPGASNTEAFF,TGTGCTAGAGATCCTGGAGCCTCGAACACTGAAGCTTTCTTT
TRBJ2-7,TRBV10-3,NA,NA,CAISARSGLDYEQYF,TGTGCCATCAGTGCTAGATCGGGACTTGACTACGAGCAGTACTTC
TRBJ2-7,TRBV20-1,TRBD1,NA,CSASGTGVNEQYF,TGCAGTGCTAGCGGGACAGGGGTTAACGAGCAGTACTTC
TRBJ2-7,TRBV29-1,TRBD2,NA,CASRISGSDEQYF,TGTGCCAGCAGGATTAGCGGGAGTGACGAGCAGTACTTC
TRBJ1-2,TRBV2,NA,NA,CASMVQGSSGYTF,TGTGCCAGCATGGTACAGGGAAGCTCCGGCTACACCTTC
TRBJ2-5,TRBV29-1,NA,NA,CSVKGRGGETQYF,TGCAGCGTCAAGGGCCGCGGAGGGGAGACCCAGTACTTC
TRBJ1-4,TRBV25-1,NA,NA,CASSESPPYNEKLFF,TGTGCCAGCAGTGAATCTCCCCCTTATAATGAAAAACTGTTTTTT